The present T cell receptor beta chain was sequenced within a study of shared clonotypes between healthy human individuals. Whole-study results and caveats: Non-shared clonotypes had lower generation probabilities than those shared by all four donors. How much donors shared clonotypes was expected to be affected by sequencing depth.

Negatively enriched CD4+ T cells were divided by CD45RA into naive and memory. Per germline, CDR1 SEHNR and CDR2 FQNEAQ (reference sequence). This CDR3 region has 15 residues. Trimming left V 5 bases short and J 2 bases short, with 15 bases between. Points on this clone: The antigen is not known.

Profiling relied on immunoSEQ multiplex PCR, and the TCRdb table lists in-frame clones only, not all of them. The repertoire has about 1.5 million clones, nearly 99% of them found once; the top ten carry roughly 0.45%. This rearrangement joins TRBV7-9 to TRBJ2-5; no definite D call. Sequences were obtained from naive CD4+ T cells sorted from blood. Subset indicated: CD45RA+ positively selected. The clonotype comes from a man aged 25-45 years in good health. The DNA for the CDR3 is TGTGCCAGCAGCGTCCCTAGGCGCCAGCAAGAGACCCAGTACTTC. Translating it yields CASSVPRRQQETQYF.